Sequencing of this T cell receptor (beta chain) was carried out in a study of T cell responses to AZD1222 COVID-19 vaccine. Study-wide results and limits: Elevations in Spike-specific TCR breadth and depth followed administration of two AZD1222 doses. Baseline seropositivity occurred in only a handful of AZD1222 recipients. The donor cohort was predominantly white British with a female majority, and clonal diversity may have been underestimated.

Germline lookup yields CDR1 MNHEY and CDR2 SMNVEV (reference sequence). This CDR3 has 14 residues. Trimming took off 3 bases at V and 0 bases at J, with 8 bases between the two ends. This clone was seen just once. Its specificity is unknown. Libraries were prepared by immunoSEQ multiplex PCR; TCRdb keeps only in-frame clonotypes and omits some of them. The profile covers about 83,000 clones, with around 88% appearing a single time and roughly 8.7% taken by the ten largest. The chain recombines TRBV27 with TRBJ1-1; no clear D gene. The sample in question was peripheral blood, obtained on day 0 of AZD1222 vaccination. The sequence derives from an adult in good health. This CDR3 is CASSFHNMNTEAFF. DNA of the CDR3: TGTGCCAGCAGTTTTCATAATATGAACACTGAAGCTTTCTTT.